This entry lists 21 T cell receptor beta chains sequenced from one sample in a study of T cells in Graves' hyperthyroidism and ophthalmopathy (dated by TCRdb to the late 2010s). Libraries were prepared through multiplex PCR. This sample was sequenced with an Illumina HiSeq 2000. Amplification of TCR beta CDR3 regions was carried out from RNA transcripts. A first-round RT-PCR of the TCR CDR3 used the HTBI primer set with the Qiagen OneStep RT-PCR kit. TCRdb reworked the public reads: Q25 trimming with fastp, MiXCR clone assembly, productive beta chains retained. Each entry merges the rows of one CDR3 protein and shows their most common DNA and genes. In all, the sample holds around 420,000 distinct CDR3 sequences, and less than 20% of those were seen once. The leading ten clones occupy around an eighth of the sample. The sequencing sample was made of blood. The receptors were gathered from a woman in her late teens or twenties with Graves' hyperthyroidism.

This clonotype was picked up a small number of times. The chain links TRBV7-9 to TRBJ1-6; TRBD1 is a possible D gene (6 bases). Trimming pared 0 bases from V and 7 bases from J, leaving 13 bases between. CDR3 length: 16 amino acids. Germline V gene data show CDR1 as SEHNR and CDR2 as FQNEAQ (reference sequence). CDR3 bases: TGTGCCAGCAGCTTAGCCCCCAGAGGGGGGAATTCACCCCTCCACTTT. It yields the protein CASSLAPRGGNSPLHF.

This rearrangement joins TRBV15 to TRBJ2-3; D might be TRBD1 (5 bases). CDR1 LNHNV and CDR2 YYDKDF come from the germline V gene (reference sequence). There are 15 residues in the CDR3. Trimming took 5 bases from V and 2 from J, leaving 14 bases between them. CDR3 amino acids: CATSLDTHVTDTQYF. DNA of the CDR3: TGTGCCACCAGCTTGGACACCCATGTCACAGATACGCAGTATTTT. The entire variable domain, with the rest obtained from reference TRBV15 and TRBJ2-3, is as follows: DAMVIQNPRYQVTQFGKPVTLSCSQTLNHNVMYWYQQKSSQAPKLLFHYYDKDFNNEADTPDNFQSRRPNTSFCFLDIRSPGLGDTAMYLCATSLDTHVTDTQYFGPGTRLTVL.

This clonotype was found many times. This chain joins TRBV6-6 and TRBJ1-2; D might be TRBD1 (5 bases). The CDR3 extends over 14 amino acids. Germline V gene data show CDR1 as MNHNY and CDR2 as SVGAGI (reference sequence). V was shortened by 2 bases and J by 5 bases, with 12 bases between the two germline ends. The CDR3 bases are TGTGCCAGCAGTTACGGCAGGGAAGGTTATGGCTACACCTTC. Amino acid sequence: CASSYGREGYGYTF.

This clonotype showed up many times. J is TRBJ2-1 and V is TRBV7-3, with TRBD2 matching over 11 bases. This CDR3 spans 18 amino acids. Germline V CDR1 and CDR2: SGHTA, FQGTGA. V was pared by 2 bases and J by 4 bases, with 10 bases of the junction left unmatched. CDR3 coding DNA: TGTGCCAGCAGCTTACACGAAGGACTAGCGGGTAAATACAATGAGCAGTTCTTC. This encodes CASSLHEGLAGKYNEQFF.

The rearrangement joins TRBV6-1 to TRBJ2-1; maybe TRBD1 (6 bases). V lost 6 bases and J lost 4, with 13 bases in between. Per the germline V gene, CDR1 is MNHNS and CDR2 is SASEGT. This CDR3 has 14 residues. The CDR3 protein is CASRRTETYNEQFF. CDR3 bases: TGTGCCAGCAGGCGGACAGAAACATACAATGAGCAGTTCTTC.

This clonotype was seen ten or more times. The chain links TRBV12-3 or TRBV12-4 to TRBJ2-5; weak D call: TRBD1 (5 bases). CDR3 length: 14 amino acids. Trimming took 1 base from V and 2 from J, leaving 8 bases between them. CDR3 nucleotide sequence: TGTGCCAGCAGTTTAGTGGACAAACAAGAGACCCAGTACTTC. This codes for CASSLVDKQETQYF.

This clonotype has ten or more counts. The chain uses TRBV6-2 or TRBV6-3 and TRBJ1-1, with D maybe TRBD1 (5 bases). The CDR3 sequence is 14 residues long. Germline V gives CDR1 MNHEY, CDR2 SVGEGT. V lost 6 bases to trimming and J lost 1 base, with 12 bases between them. The CDR3 sequence is CASRLTTGNTEAFF. The CDR3 nucleotides are TGTGCCAGCAGATTGACCACAGGGAACACTGAAGCTTTCTTT.

This clonotype was counted ten times or more. The chain recombines TRBV3-1 with TRBJ2-5; possibly TRBD1 for D (7 bases). Germline-derived CDR1 and CDR2 are LGHDT and YNNKEL (reference sequence). The V end lost 4 bases, the J end lost 5 bases, and 17 bases lay between the germline ends. The CDR3 runs to 15 residues. The CDR3 bases are TGTGCCAGCAGCCCAGGGGGGAGGCCCCGGGAGACCCAGTACTTC. Translated, it gives CASSPGGRPRETQYF.

This clonotype showed up just a few times. This chain links TRBV11-2 with TRBJ2-3; 14 bases are a match to TRBD2. Germline loops: CDR1 SGHAT, CDR2 FQNNGV. The CDR3 is made up of 18 amino acids. V trimming: 0 bases; J trimming: 4 bases; junction bases outside the gene matches: 6. This CDR3 reads CASSLDRLAGGPADTQYF. As DNA, the CDR3 is TGTGCCAGCAGCTTAGATCGACTAGCGGGGGGGCCGGCAGATACGCAGTATTTT. Filled out from reference TRBV11-2 and TRBJ2-3, the complete variable domain reads EAGVAQSPRYKIIEKRQSVAFWCNPISGHATLYWYQQILGQGPKLLIQFQNNGVVDDSQLPKDRFSAERLKGVDSTLKIQPAKLEDSAVYLCASSLDRLAGGPADTQYFGPGTRLTVL.

The chain joins TRBV19 to TRBJ2-7, with unresolved D. The CDR3 runs to 15 residues. The germline V gene encodes CDR1 LNHDA and CDR2 SQIVND (reference sequence). Trimming took 3 bases from V and 0 from J, leaving 12 bases between them. As DNA, the CDR3 is TGTGCCAGTAGTATTGGCCTAAGCAGCTCCTACGAGCAGTACTTC. Protein product: CASSIGLSSSYEQYF.

In this sample, this clonotype turned up many times. The chain carries TRBV29-1 and TRBJ1-1; D unresolved. The CDR3 loop spans 13 amino acids. Germline lookup yields CDR1 SQVTM and CDR2 ANQGSEA. Trimming shortened V by 2 bases and J by 0 bases, and 7 bases separated the two germline ends. In DNA, the CDR3 is TGCAGCGTTGAAAAGGTCATGAACACTGAAGCTTTCTTT. Residues: CSVEKVMNTEAFF.

This clonotype appeared many times. The chain couples TRBV3-1 to TRBJ2-3; TRBD2 matches 12 bases. J was trimmed by 4 bases and V by 0 bases; bases with no gene match: 11. Germline values: CDR1 LGHDT, CDR2 YNNKEL (reference sequence). This CDR3 region has 19 residues. The CDR3 spells CASSQDLASGRAMADTQYF. CDR3 nucleotide sequence: TGTGCCAGCAGCCAAGATTTGGCTAGCGGGAGGGCCATGGCAGATACGCAGTATTTT.

Points on this clonotype: A much larger clone sits a single nucleotide away, making a read error possible. This chain uses TRBV28 with TRBJ2-7; D is uncertain. This CDR3 has 15 residues. Germline-derived CDR1 and CDR2 are MDHEN and SYDVKM. Trimming pared 5 bases from V and 6 bases from J, leaving 20 bases between. The CDR3 here is CASSPPPGQLPEQYF. The DNA for the CDR3 is TGTGCCAGCAGTCCCCCCCCCGGGCAGCTACCCGAGCAGTACTTC.

This clonotype was counted at least ten times. The J gene is TRBJ2-5, the V gene TRBV15; 7 nucleotides line up with TRBD1. The CDR3 length is 14 residues. V shed 9 bases and J 4 bases; nucleotides not matched to a gene: 11. CDR1 is LNHNV, CDR2 YYDKDF, per germline (reference sequence). For the CDR3, the DNA is TGTGCCACGGGGTTAGGACAGGCGGGAGAGACCCAGTACTTC. This codes for CATGLGQAGETQYF.

This chain joins TRBV11-2 and TRBJ2-1, with 10 bases fitting TRBD1. J lost 7 bases, V lost 2 bases, and 8 bases had no gene match. Germline V gene data show CDR1 as SGHAT and CDR2 as FQNNGV. This CDR3 comprises 16 residues. CDR3 protein: CASSLLDRGLWNEQFF. Here the CDR3 DNA reads TGTGCCAGCAGCTTATTGGACAGGGGGTTGTGGAATGAGCAGTTCTTC.

V is TRBV27 and J is TRBJ1-1; D gene unclear. Between the trimmed V and J ends, which lost 7 bases and 5 bases, there was a span of 14 bases. Germline loops: CDR1 MNHEY, CDR2 SMNVEV (reference sequence). The CDR3 covers 13 residues. The DNA for the CDR3 is TGTGCCAGCACCAACCCTCAGATTACTGAAGCTTTCTTT. It is translated as CASTNPQITEAFF.

The V call is TRBV11-2, the J call TRBJ2-3; the match to TRBD2 covers 13 bases. The CDR3 loop spans 14 amino acids. The V gene's germline CDR1 is SGHAT and CDR2 FQNNGV. V lost 4 bases and J lost 10; bases outside the gene matches: 5. CDR3 sequence: CASSSGLAGLAQYF. CDR3 coding DNA: TGTGCCAGCAGCTCGGGACTAGCGGGACTTGCGCAGTATTTT. The variable domain in full, with the rest retrieved from reference TRBV11-2 and TRBJ2-3, is EAGVAQSPRYKIIEKRQSVAFWCNPISGHATLYWYQQILGQGPKLLIQFQNNGVVDDSQLPKDRFSAERLKGVDSTLKIQPAKLEDSAVYLCASSSGLAGLAQYFGPGTRLTVL.

This clonotype was counted ten times or more. The CDR3 coding sequence is TGTGCCAGCAGCTTATGGGGTTCCACAGATACGCAGTATTTT. The encoded protein is CASSLWGSTDTQYF. This chain connects TRBV7-3 to TRBJ2-3, with D unresolved. The CDR3 extends over 14 amino acids. Between the trimmed V and J ends, which lost 2 bases and 2 bases, there was a span of 8 bases. Germline V gene sequence: CDR1 SGHTA, CDR2 FQGTGA.

There are many counts of this clonotype. The rearrangement uses TRBV3-1 and TRBJ1-1; possible D gene TRBD1, 5 bases. From germline, CDR1 is LGHDT and CDR2 YNNKEL (reference sequence). The CDR3 is 12 amino acids. Trimming stripped 4 bases from V and 3 bases from J, with 6 bases between. The DNA of the CDR3 is TGTGCCAGCAGCCTGGGGGACACTGAAGCTTTCTTT. This codes for CASSLGDTEAFF.

This clonotype has at least ten counts. This chain joins TRBV29-1 and TRBJ1-2; D is possibly TRBD1 (6 bases). V gave up 2 bases and J gave up 8 bases, with 9 bases separating them. CDR1 is SQVTM, CDR2 ANQGSEA, per germline. The CDR3 is 11 amino acids. The CDR3 loop is CSVESGGGYTF. The CDR3 bases are TGCAGCGTTGAAAGTGGGGGCGGCTACACCTTC. The full variable domain, completed using reference TRBV29-1 and TRBJ1-2, is SAVISQKPSRDICQRGTSLTIQCQVDSQVTMMFWYRQQPGQSLTLIATANQGSEATYESGFVIDKFPISRPNLTFSTLTVSNMSPEDSSIYLCSVESGGGYTFGSGTRLTVV.

V is TRBV6-1 and J is TRBJ2-6; possible D gene TRBD1, 5 bases. Germline values: CDR1 MNHNS, CDR2 SASEGT. CDR3 length: 16 amino acids. The germline V and J ends were trimmed by 4 bases and 0 bases, with 10 bases remaining between them. The CDR3 DNA sequence: TGTGCCAGCAGTGTCCAGGGTTCCTCTGGGGCCAACGTCCTGACTTTC. This translates into CASSVQGSSGANVLTF.